This note documents a single T cell receptor beta chain sequence. Its antigen is unknown. Assay used: immunoSEQ multiplex PCR; TCRdb lists only in-frame clones, some missing. The profile shows 980,000 or so clones, more than 75% of them singletons. Germline CDR1 KGHSH, CDR2 LQKENI. V gave up 4 bases and J gave up 4 bases; unmatched junction bases: 7. This CDR3 region has 15 residues. Recent vaccinations or acute infections were absent in the healthy HIV-negative adult donors. The data stem from a study of shared clonotypes between healthy human individuals. Regarding the study as a whole: In general, naive subsets displayed greater estimated richness than memory subsets did. Among non-shared clonotypes, generation probabilities were lower than among those shared by all four donors.

This receptor was identified in a man in his late teens or twenties in good health. Sample: memory CD4+ T cells sorted from blood. The subset: CD45RA-negative fraction. The J gene is TRBJ2-7, the V gene TRBV18; 10 bases are a match to TRBD1. CDR3 sequence: CASSLPGQGTYEQYF. CDR3 DNA sequence: TGTGCCAGCTCACTTCCGGGACAGGGGACATACGAGCAGTACTTC.